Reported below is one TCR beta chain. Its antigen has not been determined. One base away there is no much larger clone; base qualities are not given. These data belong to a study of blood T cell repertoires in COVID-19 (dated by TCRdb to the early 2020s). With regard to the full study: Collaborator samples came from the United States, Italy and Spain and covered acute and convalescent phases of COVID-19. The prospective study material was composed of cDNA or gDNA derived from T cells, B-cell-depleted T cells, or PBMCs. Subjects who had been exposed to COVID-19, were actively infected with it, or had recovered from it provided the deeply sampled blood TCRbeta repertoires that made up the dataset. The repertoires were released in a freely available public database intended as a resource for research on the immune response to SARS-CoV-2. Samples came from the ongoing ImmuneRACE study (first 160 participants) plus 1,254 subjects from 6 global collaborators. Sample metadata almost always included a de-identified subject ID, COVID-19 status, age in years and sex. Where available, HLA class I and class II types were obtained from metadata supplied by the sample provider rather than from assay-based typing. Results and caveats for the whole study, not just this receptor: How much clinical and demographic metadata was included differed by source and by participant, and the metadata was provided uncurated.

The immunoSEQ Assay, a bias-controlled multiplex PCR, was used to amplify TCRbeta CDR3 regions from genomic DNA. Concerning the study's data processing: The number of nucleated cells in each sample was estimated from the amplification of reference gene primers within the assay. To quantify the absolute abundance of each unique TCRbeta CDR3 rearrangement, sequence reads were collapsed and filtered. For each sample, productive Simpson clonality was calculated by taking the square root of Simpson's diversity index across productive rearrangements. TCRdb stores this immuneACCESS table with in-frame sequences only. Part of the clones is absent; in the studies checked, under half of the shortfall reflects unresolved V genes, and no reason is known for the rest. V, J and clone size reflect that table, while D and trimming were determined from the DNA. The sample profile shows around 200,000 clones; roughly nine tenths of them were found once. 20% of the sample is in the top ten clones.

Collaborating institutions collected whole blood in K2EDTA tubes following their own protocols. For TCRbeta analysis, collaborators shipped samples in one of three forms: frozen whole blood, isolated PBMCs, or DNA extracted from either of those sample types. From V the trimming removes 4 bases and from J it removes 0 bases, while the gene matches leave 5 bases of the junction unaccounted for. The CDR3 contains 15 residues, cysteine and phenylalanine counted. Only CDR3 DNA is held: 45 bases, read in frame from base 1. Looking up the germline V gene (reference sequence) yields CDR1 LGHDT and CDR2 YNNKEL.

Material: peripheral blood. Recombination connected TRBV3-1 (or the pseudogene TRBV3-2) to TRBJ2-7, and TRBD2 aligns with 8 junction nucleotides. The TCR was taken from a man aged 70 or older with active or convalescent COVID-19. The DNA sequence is TGTGCCAGCAGCCTTACTAGCGGTTTCTCCTACGAGCAGTACTTC. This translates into CASSLTSGFSYEQYF.